The T cell receptor (beta chain) under discussion was sequenced for a study of T cell repertoires in cytomegalovirus infection. This clonotype was seen many times. Per the germline V gene, CDR1 is SGHTA and CDR2 is FQGTGA. The CDR3 is 12 residues long. With 4 bases removed from V and 8 bases from J, the gap between germline ends came to 9 bases. TCRdb called the reads again in MiXCR, with one record for every CDR3 protein. Of approximately 500,000 distinct CDR3 sequences detected, approximately 10% appear once; the ten largest clones hold roughly a tenth. This chain links TRBV7-3 with TRBJ2-1; D is ambiguous. This receptor was taken from a human donor in good health (CMV status not recorded). Some clones in this sample may be carry-over from other donors' samples. The specimen sequenced was PBMCs. The CDR3 DNA is TGTGCCAGCAGCTCCCTCCGGGATGAGCAGTTCTTC. This encodes CASSSLRDEQFF.